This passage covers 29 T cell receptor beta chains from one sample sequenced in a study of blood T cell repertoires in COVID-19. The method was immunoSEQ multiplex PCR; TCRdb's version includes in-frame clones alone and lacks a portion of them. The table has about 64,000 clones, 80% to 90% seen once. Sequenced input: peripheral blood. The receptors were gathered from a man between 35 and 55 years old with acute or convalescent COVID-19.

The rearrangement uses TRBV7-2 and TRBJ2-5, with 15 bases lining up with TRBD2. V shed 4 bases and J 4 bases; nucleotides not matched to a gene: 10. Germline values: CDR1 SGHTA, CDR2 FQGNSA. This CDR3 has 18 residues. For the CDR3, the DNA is TGTGCCAGCAGCTACACCGGACTAGCGGGGGGGCCGCCAGAGACCCAGTACTTC. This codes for CASSYTGLAGGPPETQYF.

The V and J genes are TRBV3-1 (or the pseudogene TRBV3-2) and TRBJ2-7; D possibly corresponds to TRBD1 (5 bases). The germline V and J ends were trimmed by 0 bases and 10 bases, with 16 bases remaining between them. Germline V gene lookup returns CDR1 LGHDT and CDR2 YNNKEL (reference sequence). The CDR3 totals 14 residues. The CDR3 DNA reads TGTGCCAGCAGCCAAGAATTTAACAGGCCCGGCCAGTACTTC. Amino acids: CASSQEFNRPGQYF.

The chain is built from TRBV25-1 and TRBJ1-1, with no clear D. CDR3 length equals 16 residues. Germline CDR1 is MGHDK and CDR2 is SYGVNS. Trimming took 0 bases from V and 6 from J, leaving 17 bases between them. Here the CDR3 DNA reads TGTGCCAGCAGTGAATATACGCCGGGAGCCCGAGCTGAAGCTTTCTTT. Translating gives CASSEYTPGARAEAFF. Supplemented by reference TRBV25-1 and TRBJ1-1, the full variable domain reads EADIYQTPRYLVIGTGKKITLECSQTMGHDKMYWYQQDPGMELHLIHYSYGVNSTEKGDLSSESTVSRIRTEHFPLTLESARPSHTSQYLCASSEYTPGARAEAFFGQGTRLTVV.

This CDR3 is CAWVRGGEAFF. CDR3 DNA: TGTGCCTGGGTCCGAGGGGGTGAAGCTTTCTTT. The chain combines TRBV30 with TRBJ1-1, with a possible D match to TRBD1 (6 bases). The CDR3 spans 11 residues. Trimming shortened V by 5 bases and J by 7 bases, and 11 bases separated the two germline ends. Germline loops: CDR1 GTSNPN, CDR2 SVGIG (reference sequence).

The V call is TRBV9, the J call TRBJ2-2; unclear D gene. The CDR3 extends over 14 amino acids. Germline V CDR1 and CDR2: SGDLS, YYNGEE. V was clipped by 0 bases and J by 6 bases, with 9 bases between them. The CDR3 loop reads CASSVGNIPGELFF. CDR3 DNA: TGTGCCAGCAGCGTAGGTAATATCCCCGGGGAGCTGTTTTTT. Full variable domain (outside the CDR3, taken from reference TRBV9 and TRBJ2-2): DSGVTQTPKHLITATGQRVTLRCSPRSGDLSVYWYQQSLDQGLQFLIQYYNGEERAKGNILERFSAQQFPDLHSELNLSSLELGDSALYFCASSVGNIPGELFFGEGSRLTVL.

The CDR3 DNA follows: TGCAGCGTTGGAGGGAAAGTAGACGGCTACACCTTC. Its translation: CSVGGKVDGYTF. The chain recombines TRBV29-1 with TRBJ1-2, with unresolved D. In germline, CDR1 is SQVTM, CDR2 ANQGSEA. This CDR3 contains 12 residues. The V end lost 4 bases, the J end lost 8 bases, and 14 bases lay between the germline ends.

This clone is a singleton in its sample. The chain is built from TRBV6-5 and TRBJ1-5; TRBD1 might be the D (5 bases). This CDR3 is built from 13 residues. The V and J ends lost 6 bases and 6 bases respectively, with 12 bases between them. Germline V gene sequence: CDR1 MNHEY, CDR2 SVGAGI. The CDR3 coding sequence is TGTGCCAGCAGAAGGGGTCAGAGTCAGCCCCAGCATTTT. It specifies CASRRGQSQPQHF.

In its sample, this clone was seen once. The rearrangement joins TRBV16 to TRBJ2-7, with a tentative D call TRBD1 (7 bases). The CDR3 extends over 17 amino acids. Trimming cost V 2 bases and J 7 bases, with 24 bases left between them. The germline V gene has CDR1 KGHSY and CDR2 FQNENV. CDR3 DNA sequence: TGTGCCAGCAGCCAAAGGAGGGGGTCACAGGGGCCCTCGGAGCAGTACTTC. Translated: CASSQRRGSQGPSEQYF.

CDR3 in DNA: TGTGCCAGCAGCCAAGAGGGAGCGGAACTAGCCAAAAACATTCAGTACTTC. Translating gives CASSQEGAELAKNIQYF. The chain links TRBV3-1 (or the pseudogene TRBV3-2) to TRBJ2-4; D perhaps matches TRBD2 (5 bases). The CDR3 sequence is 17 residues long. The V and J ends lost 0 bases and 0 bases respectively, with 12 bases between them. CDR1 is LGHDT and CDR2 is YNNKEL in the germline V gene (reference sequence).

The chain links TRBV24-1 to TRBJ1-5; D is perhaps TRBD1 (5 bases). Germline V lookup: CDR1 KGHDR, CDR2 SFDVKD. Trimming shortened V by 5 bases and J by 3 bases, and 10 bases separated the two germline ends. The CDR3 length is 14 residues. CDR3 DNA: TGTGCCACCAGTGGCCAGGGCTACAATCAGCCCCAGCATTTT. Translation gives CATSGQGYNQPQHF.

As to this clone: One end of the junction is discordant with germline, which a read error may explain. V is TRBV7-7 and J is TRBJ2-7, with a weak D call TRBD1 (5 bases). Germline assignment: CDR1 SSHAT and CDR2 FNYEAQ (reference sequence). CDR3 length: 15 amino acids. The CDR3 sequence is CASSPQGAGSHEQYF. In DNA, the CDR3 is TGTGCTAGCAGCCCTCAAGGGGCAGGGTCCCACGAGCAGTACTTC.

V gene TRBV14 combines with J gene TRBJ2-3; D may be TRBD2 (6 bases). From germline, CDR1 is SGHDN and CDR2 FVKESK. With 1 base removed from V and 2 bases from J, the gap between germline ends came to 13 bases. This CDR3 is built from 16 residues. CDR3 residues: CASSQGAGPPTDTQYF. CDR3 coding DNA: TGTGCCAGCAGCCAAGGCGCGGGACCGCCCACAGATACGCAGTATTTT.

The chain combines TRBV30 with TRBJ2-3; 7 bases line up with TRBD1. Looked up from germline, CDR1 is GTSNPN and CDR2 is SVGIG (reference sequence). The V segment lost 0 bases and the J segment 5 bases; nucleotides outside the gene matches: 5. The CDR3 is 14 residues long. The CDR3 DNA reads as TGTGCCTGGAGTGTAGGGACAGCAGGAGATACGCAGTATTTT. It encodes CAWSVGTAGDTQYF.

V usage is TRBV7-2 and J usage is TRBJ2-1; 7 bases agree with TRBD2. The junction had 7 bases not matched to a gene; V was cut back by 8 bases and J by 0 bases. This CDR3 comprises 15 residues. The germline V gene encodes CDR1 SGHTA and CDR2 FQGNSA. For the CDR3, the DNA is TGTGCCAGCGGGGGAGCGGGGAGCTCCTACAATGAGCAGTTCTTC. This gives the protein CASGGAGSSYNEQFF.

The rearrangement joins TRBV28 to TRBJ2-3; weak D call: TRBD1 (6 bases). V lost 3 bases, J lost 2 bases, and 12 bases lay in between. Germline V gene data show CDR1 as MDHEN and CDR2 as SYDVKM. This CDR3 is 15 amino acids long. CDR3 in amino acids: CASSFSTGLTDTQYF. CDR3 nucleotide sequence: TGTGCCAGCAGTTTTTCGACAGGACTCACAGATACGCAGTATTTT.

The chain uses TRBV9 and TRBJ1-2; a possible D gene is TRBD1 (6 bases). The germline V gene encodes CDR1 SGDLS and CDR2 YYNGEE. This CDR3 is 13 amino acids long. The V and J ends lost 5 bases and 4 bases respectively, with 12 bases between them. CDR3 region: CASRPGGTYGYTF. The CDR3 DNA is TGTGCCAGCAGACCGGGGGGCACCTATGGCTACACCTTC. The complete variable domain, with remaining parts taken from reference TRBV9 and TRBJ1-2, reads DSGVTQTPKHLITATGQRVTLRCSPRSGDLSVYWYQQSLDQGLQFLIQYYNGEERAKGNILERFSAQQFPDLHSELNLSSLELGDSALYFCASRPGGTYGYTFGSGTRLTVV.

CDR3 coding DNA: TGTGCCAGCAGCAACGCGAGCTACCCTTTAGCCAAAAACATTCAGTACTTC. Translation: CASSNASYPLAKNIQYF. The gene calls are TRBV5-4 and TRBJ2-4; D ambiguous. This CDR3 contains 17 residues. The V end lost 4 bases, the J end lost 0 bases, and 17 bases lay between the germline ends. Germline V CDR1 and CDR2: SGHNT, YYREEE (reference sequence).

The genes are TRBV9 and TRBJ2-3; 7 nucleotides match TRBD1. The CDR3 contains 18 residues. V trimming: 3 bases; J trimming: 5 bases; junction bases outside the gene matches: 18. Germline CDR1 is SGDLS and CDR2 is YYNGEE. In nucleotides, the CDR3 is TGTGCCAGCAGCGCGACAGGGCTTAAAGCGCGGCGTGGAGATACGCAGTATTTT. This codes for CASSATGLKARRGDTQYF.

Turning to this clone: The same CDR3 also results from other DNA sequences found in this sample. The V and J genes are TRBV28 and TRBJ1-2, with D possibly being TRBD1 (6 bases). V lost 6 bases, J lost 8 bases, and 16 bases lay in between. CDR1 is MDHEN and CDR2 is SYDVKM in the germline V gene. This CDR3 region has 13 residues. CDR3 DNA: TGTGCCAGCAGCCCTACAGGGTTGGGAGGCTACACCTTC. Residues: CASSPTGLGGYTF.

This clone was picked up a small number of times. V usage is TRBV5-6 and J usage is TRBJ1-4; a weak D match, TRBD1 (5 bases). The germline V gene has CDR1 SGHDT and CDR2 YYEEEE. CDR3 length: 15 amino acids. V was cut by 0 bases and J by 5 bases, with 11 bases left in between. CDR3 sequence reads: CASSLEAAGNEKLFF. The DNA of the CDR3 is TGTGCCAGCAGCTTGGAGGCGGCAGGGAATGAAAAACTGTTTTTT.

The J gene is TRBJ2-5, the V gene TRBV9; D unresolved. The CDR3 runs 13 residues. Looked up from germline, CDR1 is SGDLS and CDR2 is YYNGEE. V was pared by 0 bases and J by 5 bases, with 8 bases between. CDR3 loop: CASSVALRETQYF. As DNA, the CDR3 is TGTGCCAGCAGCGTAGCTCTCCGGGAGACCCAGTACTTC. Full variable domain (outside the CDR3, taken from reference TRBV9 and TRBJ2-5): DSGVTQTPKHLITATGQRVTLRCSPRSGDLSVYWYQQSLDQGLQFLIQYYNGEERAKGNILERFSAQQFPDLHSELNLSSLELGDSALYFCASSVALRETQYFGPGTRLLVL.

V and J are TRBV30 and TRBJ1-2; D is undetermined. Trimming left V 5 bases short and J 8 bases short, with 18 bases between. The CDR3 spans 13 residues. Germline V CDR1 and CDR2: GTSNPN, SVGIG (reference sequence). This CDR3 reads CAWSAPGFGGYTF. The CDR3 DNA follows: TGTGCCTGGTCGGCCCCCGGGTTCGGAGGCTACACCTTC.

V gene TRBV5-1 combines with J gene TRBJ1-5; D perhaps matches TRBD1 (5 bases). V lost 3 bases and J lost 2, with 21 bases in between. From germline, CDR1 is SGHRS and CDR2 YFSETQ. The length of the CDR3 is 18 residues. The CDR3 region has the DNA TGCGCCAGCAGCTCCACCTCAGGGATAGGGGCTGGCAATCAGCCCCAGCATTTT. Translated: CASSSTSGIGAGNQPQHF.

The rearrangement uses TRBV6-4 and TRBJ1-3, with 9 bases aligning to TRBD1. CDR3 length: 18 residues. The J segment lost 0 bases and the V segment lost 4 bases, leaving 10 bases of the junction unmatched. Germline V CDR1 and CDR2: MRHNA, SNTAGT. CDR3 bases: TGTGCCAGCAGTGTGGGGGGAGGGACAGGGAGCTCTGGAAACACCATATATTTT. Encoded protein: CASSVGGGTGSSGNTIYF.

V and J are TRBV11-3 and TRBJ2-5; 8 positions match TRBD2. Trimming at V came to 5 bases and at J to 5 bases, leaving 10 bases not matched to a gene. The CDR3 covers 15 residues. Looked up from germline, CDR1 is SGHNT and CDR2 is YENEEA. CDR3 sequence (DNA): TGTGCCAGCAGCAAATCCCCGCGGGGGGCTGAGACCCAGTACTTC. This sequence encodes CASSKSPRGAETQYF.

CDR3 protein: CASSFSLSYNEQFF. DNA of the CDR3: TGTGCCAGCAGCTTTAGCTTGTCCTACAATGAGCAGTTCTTC. The chain joins TRBV7-9 to TRBJ2-1; D remains unclear. Looked up from germline, CDR1 is SEHNR and CDR2 is FQNEAQ (reference sequence). V shed 3 bases and J shed 1 base, with 7 bases lying between them. The CDR3 consists of 14 residues.

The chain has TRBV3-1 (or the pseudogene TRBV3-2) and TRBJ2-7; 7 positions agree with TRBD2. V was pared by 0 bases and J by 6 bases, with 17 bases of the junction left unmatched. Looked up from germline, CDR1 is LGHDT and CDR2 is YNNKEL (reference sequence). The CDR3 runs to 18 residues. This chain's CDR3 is CASSQDLLVPGGRSEQYF. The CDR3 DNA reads TGTGCCAGCAGCCAAGATCTTCTCGTCCCGGGAGGCAGGTCCGAGCAGTACTTC.

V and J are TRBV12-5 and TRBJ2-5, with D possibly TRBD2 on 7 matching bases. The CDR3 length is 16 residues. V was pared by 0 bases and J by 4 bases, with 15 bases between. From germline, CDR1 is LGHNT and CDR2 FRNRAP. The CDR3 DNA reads TGTGCTAGTGGTTTGGTACTGAGGGGGGAGGGAGAGACCCAGTACTTC. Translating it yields CASGLVLRGEGETQYF.

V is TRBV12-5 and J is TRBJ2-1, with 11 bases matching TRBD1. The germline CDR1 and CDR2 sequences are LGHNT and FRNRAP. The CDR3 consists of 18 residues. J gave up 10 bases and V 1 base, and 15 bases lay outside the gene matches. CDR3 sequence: CASGLAYLGQGASREQFF. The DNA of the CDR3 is TGTGCTAGTGGTTTGGCTTATTTAGGACAGGGGGCGTCGAGGGAGCAGTTCTTC.